This passage covers 9 T cell receptor beta chains from one sample sequenced in a study of blood T cell repertoires in COVID-19. Assay used: immunoSEQ multiplex PCR; TCRdb lists only in-frame clones, some missing. The table has 180,000 or so clones, approximately 85% seen once. Sample: peripheral blood. All receptors derive from a man between 60 and 70 years old with acute or convalescent COVID-19.

This sequence joins TRBV27 and TRBJ2-1; 14 positions agree with TRBD2. The CDR3 loop spans 17 amino acids. Germline V CDR1 and CDR2: MNHEY, SMNVEV (reference sequence). Trimming at V came to 5 bases and at J to 4 bases, leaving 7 bases not matched to a gene. This chain's CDR3 is CASSGGTSGRGYNEQFF. The CDR3, as DNA: TGTGCCAGCAGTGGGGGGACTAGCGGGAGAGGGTACAATGAGCAGTTCTTC.

The J gene is TRBJ1-6, the V gene TRBV28; no clear D gene. Germline V CDR1 and CDR2: MDHEN, SYDVKM. This CDR3 spans 15 amino acids. The V gene lost 2 bases and the J gene lost 10 bases, with 15 bases spanning the gap. The CDR3 bases are TGTGCCAGCAGTTTAAGTCCGGGTTCCGGGTCACCCCTCCACTTT. It translates to CASSLSPGSGSPLHF.

The V gene is TRBV6-5, the J gene TRBJ1-6; 11 nucleotides line up with TRBD1. The CDR3 is 13 amino acids. CDR1 is MNHEY, CDR2 SVGAGI, per germline. V was pared by 11 bases and J by 8 bases, with 5 bases of the junction left unmatched. CDR3 protein: CAVRDRGDSPLHF. The CDR3 DNA sequence: TGTGCCGTCCGGGACAGGGGGGATTCACCCCTCCACTTT.

This sequence joins TRBV5-1 and TRBJ1-1, with a tentative D call TRBD1 (6 bases). The CDR3 is made up of 15 amino acids. Germline V gives CDR1 SGHRS, CDR2 YFSETQ. V lost 0 bases to trimming and J lost 4 bases, with 13 bases between them. CDR3 sequence reads: CASSLGGGRGTEAFF. As DNA, the CDR3 is TGCGCCAGCAGCTTGGGGGGGGGCCGGGGCACTGAAGCTTTCTTT.

J is TRBJ2-2 and V is TRBV10-3; tentative D call: TRBD1 (6 bases). There are 14 residues in the CDR3. The V gene's germline CDR1 is ENHRY and CDR2 SYGVKD. The CDR3 protein is CAGTSQQNTGELFF. The CDR3 nucleotides read TGTGCAGGGACATCGCAACAAAACACCGGGGAGCTGTTTTTT.

Comments on this clone: One end of the junction does not line up with germline, which may come from a read error. The J gene is TRBJ2-1, the V gene TRBV6-1; D unresolved. Germline assignment: CDR1 MNHNS and CDR2 SASEGT. The CDR3 covers 14 residues. This chain's CDR3 is CASREGPTYNEQFF. The CDR3 coding sequence is TGTGCCAGCAGAGAAGGGCCAACCTACAATGAGCAGTTCTTC.

The chain employs TRBV12-3 or TRBV12-4 and TRBJ2-2, with TRBD2 as a possible D gene (6 bases). The CDR3 spans 12 residues. V was cut by 3 bases and J by 7 bases, with 6 bases left in between. The CDR3 region has the DNA TGTGCCAGCAGTTTTAGCGGCGGGGAGCTGTTTTTT. Its translation: CASSFSGGELFF.

The chain links TRBV27 to TRBJ1-4, with no clear D. The germline CDR1 and CDR2 sequences are MNHEY and SMNVEV (reference sequence). The CDR3 runs 16 residues. Trimming took off 0 bases at V and 1 base at J, with 9 bases between the two ends. CDR3 sequence: CASSLSLPVTNEKLFF. The CDR3 DNA reads as TGTGCCAGCAGTTTATCGCTCCCAGTAACTAATGAAAAACTGTTTTTT.

This clone was seen only once. The chain joins TRBV10-3 to TRBJ2-7; TRBD1 agrees at 10 bases. CDR3 size: 13 residues. The germline CDR1 and CDR2 sequences are ENHRY and SYGVKD. V was clipped by 10 bases and J by 4 bases; unmatched bases: 7. The CDR3 DNA reads as TGTGCCAGCAGGACAGGGGGAAAGTACGAGCAGTACTTC. It is translated as CASRTGGKYEQYF.